A single sample is the source of the 24 T cell receptor beta chains below, sequenced in a study of human T cells and chemical hapten exposure. TCRdb independently ran MiXCR on the RACE reads; one entry per CDR3 protein. The sample records 95,000 to 150,000 distinct CDR3 sequences, about 13% being singletons. Time point defined: pre-sensitization, week 0. The sample's treatment: therapeutic diphenylcyclopropenone sensitization with weekly scalp DPC. The input for sequencing was whole blood, taken in connection with sensitization to the hapten diphenylcyclopropenone (DPC). Source of these receptors: a woman aged 18-29 years with alopecia areata. Some clones in this sample may be carry-over from other donors' samples.

The chain couples TRBV18 to TRBJ1-5; TRBD1 matches 8 bases. The CDR3 covers 15 residues. Germline assignment: CDR1 KGHSH and CDR2 LQKENI. J was trimmed by 3 bases and V by 3 bases; bases with no gene match: 4. The CDR3 DNA sequence: TGTGCCAGCTCACCGCGGACAGGGTACAATCAGCCCCAGCATTTT. It is translated as CASSPRTGYNQPQHF.

This chain uses TRBV7-2 with TRBJ2-3; D is perhaps TRBD1 (5 bases). Germline V gene data show CDR1 as SGHTA and CDR2 as FQGNSA. CDR3 size: 15 residues. Trimming removed 2 bases from V and 0 bases from J, with 9 bases in between. The CDR3 bases are TGTGCCAGCAGCTTATGGGGCTCTAGCACAGATACGCAGTATTTT. Protein: CASSLWGSSTDTQYF.

The chain employs TRBV2 and TRBJ1-4, with a tentative D call TRBD1 (5 bases). The CDR3 has 16 residues. Germline assignment: CDR1 SNHLY and CDR2 FYNNEI. Trimming cost V 4 bases and J 4 bases, with 16 bases left between them. CDR3 DNA: TGTGCCAGCAGTGTCTTTGGGGCAGACCTTAATGAAAAACTGTTTTTT. This encodes CASSVFGADLNEKLFF.

This chain connects TRBV4-1 to TRBJ2-7; TRBD1 aligns across 8 bases. The CDR3 loop spans 15 amino acids. Germline V gives CDR1 MGHRA, CDR2 YSYEKL. V was clipped by 3 bases and J by 6 bases; unmatched bases: 10. The CDR3 region is CASSQFVDRAGEQYF. CDR3 DNA sequence: TGCGCCAGCAGCCAGTTCGTGGACAGGGCGGGCGAGCAGTACTTC.

This clonotype showed up just a few times. The V gene is TRBV19, the J gene TRBJ2-1, with D unresolved. V was shortened by 5 bases and J by 1 base, with 15 bases between the two germline ends. The germline CDR1 and CDR2 sequences are LNHDA and SQIVND (reference sequence). This CDR3 is 16 amino acids long. This CDR3 is CASSAGRTGSYNEQFF. CDR3 coding DNA: TGTGCCAGTAGTGCCGGACGGACCGGATCCTACAATGAGCAGTTCTTC.

The chain recombines TRBV18 with TRBJ2-7; weak D call: TRBD1 (5 bases). This CDR3 has 14 amino acids. V lost 3 bases, J lost 5 bases, and 14 bases lay in between. CDR1 is KGHSH and CDR2 is LQKENI in the germline V gene. The DNA of the CDR3 is TGTGCCAGCTCACCGCAGGGAAGGTCTAACGAGCAGTACTTC. Translated: CASSPQGRSNEQYF.

Only one count was recorded for this clonotype. The chain is built from TRBV20-1 and TRBJ2-3, with 9 bases matching TRBD2. The germline CDR1 and CDR2 sequences are DFQATT and SNEGSKA (reference sequence). J was trimmed by 2 bases and V by 4 bases; bases with no gene match: 4. CDR3 length: 14 amino acids. DNA for the CDR3: TGCAGTGCTATTAGCGGGGGTAACACAGATACGCAGTATTTT. Its protein is CSAISGGNTDTQYF.

The V and J genes are TRBV18 and TRBJ1-4; 8 bases fit TRBD1. Unmatched junction bases numbered 7, after V lost 5 bases and J lost 5 bases. CDR3 length: 15 amino acids. CDR1 KGHSH and CDR2 LQKENI come from the germline V gene. CDR3 bases: TGTGCCAGCTCAGAAGACAGGGGACTCAATGAAAAACTGTTTTTT. Translated: CASSEDRGLNEKLFF.

The genes are TRBV27 and TRBJ1-5; TRBD1 matches 7 bases. J gave up 3 bases and V 5 bases, and 7 bases lay outside the gene matches. This CDR3 is built from 15 residues. CDR1 and CDR2 (germline): MNHEY, SMNVEV (reference sequence). The CDR3 is CASSPITGANQPQHF. The CDR3 DNA follows: TGTGCCAGCAGTCCCATTACAGGGGCCAATCAGCCCCAGCATTTT.

The rearrangement uses TRBV7-9 and TRBJ1-1; the D gene is possibly TRBD1 (5 bases). Per the germline V gene, CDR1 is SEHNR and CDR2 is FQNEAQ (reference sequence). The CDR3 consists of 14 residues. V shed 1 base and J shed 0 bases, with 6 bases lying between them. CDR3 protein: CASSLGDVNTEAFF. In DNA form, the CDR3 reads TGTGCCAGCAGCTTAGGGGACGTGAACACTGAAGCTTTCTTT.

This clonotype appeared a few times. This sequence joins TRBV11-3 and TRBJ2-3; TRBD2 is a possible D gene (5 bases). CDR1 SGHNT and CDR2 YENEEA come from the germline V gene. Trimming took off 5 bases at V and 5 bases at J, with 11 bases between the two ends. This CDR3 is 13 amino acids long. The CDR3 DNA reads as TGTGCCAGCAGCGTGGACGGGATAGATACGCAGTATTTT. As protein: CASSVDGIDTQYF.

This chain uses TRBV7-6 with TRBJ2-2, with D uncertain. The CDR3 has 12 residues. Germline loops: CDR1 SGHVS, CDR2 FNYEAQ. V dropped 5 bases and J dropped 7 bases, with 8 bases sitting between them. The CDR3 region has the DNA TGTGCCAGCAGCCCCGCCCGCGGGGAGCTGTTTTTT. Its translation is CASSPARGELFF. The full variable domain, with the rest looked up from reference TRBV7-6 and TRBJ2-2, is GAGVSQSPRYKVTKRGQDVALRCDPISGHVSLYWYRQALGQGPEFLTYFNYEAQQDKSGLPNDRFSAERPEGSISTLTIQRTEQRDSAMYRCASSPARGELFFGEGSRLTVL.

The rearrangement links TRBV27 to TRBJ1-6; D gene unclear. Germline V gene lookup returns CDR1 MNHEY and CDR2 SMNVEV (reference sequence). The CDR3 length is 15 residues. V was trimmed by 2 bases and J by 7 bases, leaving 12 bases between them. CDR3: CASSLASEANSPLHF. The CDR3, as DNA: TGTGCCAGCAGTTTAGCCTCCGAGGCCAATTCACCCCTCCACTTT.

This clonotype was found many times. This chain uses TRBV29-1 with TRBJ2-7; no clear D. V was pared by 0 bases and J by 2 bases, with 8 bases between. There are 13 residues in the CDR3. CDR1 SQVTM and CDR2 ANQGSEA come from the germline V gene. Here the CDR3 DNA reads TGCAGCGTTGAAGAGGCGGCGGCCTACGAGCAGTACTTC. The encoded protein is CSVEEAAAYEQYF.

For the CDR3, the DNA is TGCGCCAGCAGCCTAGATTTGCAGTACGAGCAGTACTTC. This gives the protein CASSLDLQYEQYF. The chain has TRBV4-3 and TRBJ2-7, with no clear D. V gave up 4 bases and J gave up 4 bases, with 11 bases separating them. Germline values: CDR1 LGHNA, CDR2 YSLEER. The CDR3 extends over 13 amino acids.

This clonotype was detected many times. This chain joins TRBV4-3 and TRBJ2-3; unclear D gene. The germline CDR1 and CDR2 sequences are LGHNA and YSLEER. V was pared by 1 base and J by 6 bases, with 14 bases between. This CDR3 comprises 15 residues. CDR3 in amino acids: CASSQAALVVDTQYF. The CDR3 DNA sequence: TGCGCCAGCAGCCAAGCCGCCCTAGTTGTGGATACGCAGTATTTT.

This chain uses TRBV6-5 with TRBJ2-7, with 10 nucleotides matching TRBD2. This CDR3 contains 15 residues. Per the germline V gene, CDR1 is MNHEY and CDR2 is SVGAGI. J was trimmed by 9 bases and V by 5 bases; bases with no gene match: 13. The CDR3 loop is CASSPSSGGTQRQYF. In DNA form, the CDR3 reads TGTGCCAGCAGTCCATCTAGCGGGGGCACCCAACGGCAGTACTTC.

This clonotype was detected many times. The chain has TRBV3-1 and TRBJ1-2; maybe TRBD1 (6 bases). Trimming cost V 1 base and J 8 bases, with 11 bases left between them. Looked up from germline, CDR1 is LGHDT and CDR2 is YNNKEL (reference sequence). This CDR3 has 13 amino acids. This CDR3 is CASSQGSGDGYTF. The CDR3 region has the DNA TGTGCCAGCAGCCAAGGGTCAGGGGACGGCTACACCTTC.

This rearrangement joins TRBV20-1 to TRBJ1-2; D unclear. Looked up from germline, CDR1 is DFQATT and CDR2 is SNEGSKA (reference sequence). Trimming took 5 bases from V and 4 from J, leaving 11 bases between them. The CDR3 totals 12 residues. The CDR3 region has the DNA TGCAGTGCTCGATTAGGAAGCTATGGCTACACCTTC. Amino acids: CSARLGSYGYTF.

The chain employs TRBV29-1 and TRBJ1-3, with D possibly being TRBD1 (5 bases). In germline, CDR1 is SQVTM, CDR2 ANQGSEA. V lost 6 bases to trimming and J lost 8 bases, with 11 bases between them. The CDR3 runs to 11 residues. The CDR3 nucleotides are TGCAGCGTCGGGGGACCAGACACCATATATTTT. Translation gives CSVGGPDTIYF.

The chain couples TRBV5-3 to TRBJ2-7; perhaps D is TRBD1 or TRBD2 (5 bases each). TRBV5-3 is treated as an ORF (open reading frame) with a function not yet certain. Trimming pared 8 bases from V and 1 base from J, leaving 10 bases between. The CDR3 spans 12 residues. CDR3 in DNA: TGTGCCAGGCCTGAGGGGTCCTACGAGCAGTACTTC. It specifies CARPEGSYEQYF.

This rearrangement joins TRBV7-9 to TRBJ2-7; tentative D call: TRBD2 (5 bases). The CDR3 contains 12 residues. Germline V gene sequence: CDR1 SEHNR, CDR2 FQNEAQ (reference sequence). The V and J ends lost 4 bases and 3 bases respectively, with 7 bases between them. CDR3 protein: CASSSGNYEQYF. CDR3 coding DNA: TGTGCCAGCAGCTCGGGGAACTACGAGCAGTACTTC.

This clonotype was found a few times. The V gene is TRBV4-2, the J gene TRBJ2-3; D not certain. This CDR3 has 16 amino acids. V gave up 0 bases and J gave up 0 bases, with 10 bases separating them. Germline V gene sequence: CDR1 LGHNA, CDR2 YNFKEQ. DNA of the CDR3: TGTGCCAGCAGCCAAGATAGAGCTACTAGCACAGATACGCAGTATTTT. Its translation is CASSQDRATSTDTQYF.

This clonotype was seen ten or more times. V usage is TRBV7-8 and J usage is TRBJ1-1, with 8 nucleotides matching TRBD1. Looked up from germline, CDR1 is SGHVS and CDR2 is FQNEAQ. Germline trimming cut 5 bases from V and 3 bases from J; bases unmatched to any gene: 5. The CDR3 runs to 14 residues. CDR3 in DNA: TGTGCCAGCAGCCGACAGGGGTTCGACACTGAAGCTTTCTTT. Protein sequence: CASSRQGFDTEAFF.